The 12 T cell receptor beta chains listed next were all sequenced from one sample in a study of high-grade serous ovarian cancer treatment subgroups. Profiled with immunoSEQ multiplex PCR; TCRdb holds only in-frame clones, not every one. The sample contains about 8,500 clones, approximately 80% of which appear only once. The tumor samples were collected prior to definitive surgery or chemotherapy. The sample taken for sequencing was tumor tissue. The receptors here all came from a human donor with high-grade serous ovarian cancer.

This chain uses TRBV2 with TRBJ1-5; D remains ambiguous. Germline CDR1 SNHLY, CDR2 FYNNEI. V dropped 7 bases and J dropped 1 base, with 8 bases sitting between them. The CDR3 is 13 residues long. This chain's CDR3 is CASNAESNQPQHF. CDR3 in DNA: TGTGCCAGCAATGCGGAGAGCAATCAGCCCCAGCATTTT.

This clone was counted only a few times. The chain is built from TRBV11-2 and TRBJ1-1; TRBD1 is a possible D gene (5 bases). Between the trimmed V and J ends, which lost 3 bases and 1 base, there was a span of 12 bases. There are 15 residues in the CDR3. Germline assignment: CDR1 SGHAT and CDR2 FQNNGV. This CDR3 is CASSFGTLGNTEAFF. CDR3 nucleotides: TGTGCCAGCAGCTTCGGGACGCTGGGGAACACTGAAGCTTTCTTT.

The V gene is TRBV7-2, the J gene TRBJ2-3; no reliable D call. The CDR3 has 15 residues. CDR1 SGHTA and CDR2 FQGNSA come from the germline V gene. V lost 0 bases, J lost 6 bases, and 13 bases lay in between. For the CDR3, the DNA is TGTGCCAGCAGCTTAGCGCCTGGGATAGGGGATACGCAGTATTTT. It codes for CASSLAPGIGDTQYF.

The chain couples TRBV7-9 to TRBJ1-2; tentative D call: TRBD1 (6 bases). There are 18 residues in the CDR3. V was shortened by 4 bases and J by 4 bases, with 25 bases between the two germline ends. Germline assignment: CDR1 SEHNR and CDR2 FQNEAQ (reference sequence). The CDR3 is CASSYYRDILPLSYGYTF. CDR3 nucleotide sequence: TGTGCCAGCAGCTACTACCGGGACATCCTTCCCCTATCCTATGGCTACACCTTC.

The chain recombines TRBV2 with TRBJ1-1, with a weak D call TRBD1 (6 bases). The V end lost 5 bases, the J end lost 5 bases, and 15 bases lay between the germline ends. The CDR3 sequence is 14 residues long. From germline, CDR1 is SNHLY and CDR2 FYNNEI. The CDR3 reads CASSPARGATEAFF. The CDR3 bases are TGTGCCAGCAGTCCCGCCCGGGGGGCAACTGAAGCTTTCTTT.

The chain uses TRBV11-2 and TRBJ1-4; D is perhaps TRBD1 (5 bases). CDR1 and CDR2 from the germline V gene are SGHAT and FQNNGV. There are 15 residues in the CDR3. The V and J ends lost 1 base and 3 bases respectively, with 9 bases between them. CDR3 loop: CASSLGGRANEKLFF. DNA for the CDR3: TGTGCCAGCAGCTTAGGGGGCAGGGCTAATGAAAAACTGTTTTTT.

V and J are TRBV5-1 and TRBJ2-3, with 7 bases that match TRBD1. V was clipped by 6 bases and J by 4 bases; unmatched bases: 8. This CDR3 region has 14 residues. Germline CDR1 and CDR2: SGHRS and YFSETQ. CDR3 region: CASTRGTAPDTQYF. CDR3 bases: TGCGCCAGCACAAGGGGGACAGCGCCAGATACGCAGTATTTT. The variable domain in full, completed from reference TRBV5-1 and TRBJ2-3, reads KAGVTQTPRYLIKTRGQQVTLSCSPISGHRSVSWYQQTPGQGLQFLFEYFSETQRNKGNFPGRFSGRQFSNSRSEMNVSTLELGDSALYLCASTRGTAPDTQYFGPGTRLTVL.

CDR3 nucleotides: TGCGCCAGCAGCTTGACCTTCACAGGGAACACTGAAGCTTTCTTT. Amino acid sequence: CASSLTFTGNTEAFF. The genes are TRBV5-1 and TRBJ1-1, with a weak D call TRBD1 (5 bases). The CDR3 extends over 15 amino acids. Germline loops: CDR1 SGHRS, CDR2 YFSETQ. V was trimmed by 1 base and J by 1 base, leaving 11 bases between them.

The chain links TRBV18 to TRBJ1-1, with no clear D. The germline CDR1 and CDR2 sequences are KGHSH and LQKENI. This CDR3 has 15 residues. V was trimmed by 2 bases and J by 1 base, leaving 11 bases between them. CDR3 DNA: TGTGCCAGCTCACCAACCGGTAGGGCGAACACTGAAGCTTTCTTT. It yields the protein CASSPTGRANTEAFF. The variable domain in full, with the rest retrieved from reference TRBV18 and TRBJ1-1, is NAGVMQNPRHLVRRRGQEARLRCSPMKGHSHVYWYRQLPEEGLKFMVYLQKENIIDESGMPKERFSAEFPKEGPSILRIQQVVRGDSAAYFCASSPTGRANTEAFFGQGTRLTVV.

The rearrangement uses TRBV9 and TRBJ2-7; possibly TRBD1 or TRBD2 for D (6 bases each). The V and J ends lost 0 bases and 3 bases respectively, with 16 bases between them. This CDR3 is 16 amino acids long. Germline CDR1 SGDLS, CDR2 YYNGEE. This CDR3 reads CASSVAGGPTSYEQYF. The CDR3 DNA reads TGTGCCAGCAGCGTAGCTGGGGGGCCTACTAGCTACGAGCAGTACTTC.

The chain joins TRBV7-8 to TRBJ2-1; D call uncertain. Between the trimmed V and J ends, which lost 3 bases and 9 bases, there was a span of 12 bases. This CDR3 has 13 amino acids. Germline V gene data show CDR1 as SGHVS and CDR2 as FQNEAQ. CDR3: CASSLMKVGEQFF. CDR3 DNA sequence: TGTGCCAGCAGCTTGATGAAAGTCGGTGAGCAGTTCTTC.

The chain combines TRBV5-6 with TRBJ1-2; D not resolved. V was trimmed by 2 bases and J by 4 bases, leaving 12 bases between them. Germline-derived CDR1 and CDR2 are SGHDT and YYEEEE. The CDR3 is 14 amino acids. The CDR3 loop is CASSFGRRAYGYTF. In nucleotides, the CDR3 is TGTGCCAGCAGCTTTGGTAGGAGGGCCTATGGCTACACCTTC.